These T cell receptor beta chains were read from a single sample in a study of T cells after posttransplantation cyclophosphamide. Sequencing was performed with immunoSEQ multiplex PCR; in TCRdb, only in-frame clones are kept and a portion is missing. Of a few thousand clones in the sample, roughly 83% were seen once. The starting material was PBMCs, obtained about 190 days after allogeneic stem cell transplant with posttransplant cyclophosphamide. The receptors originated from a male patient between 55 and 70 years old who received an allogeneic stem cell transplant from a related donor and was CMV-positive. Some T cells may have originated in the graft donor. Both conserved end residues are part of each CDR3. A D gene is named only where the DNA matches it firmly. Not all rows give a size; the values are once, few, many and, for expanded clones, a class.

v_call,clone_size,j_call,d_call,cdr3_nt,cdr3_aa
TRBV5-6,few,TRBJ1-1,TRBD1,TGTGCCAGCAGCTTGCCGGGACAGTTGAACACTGAAGCTTTCTTT,CASSLPGQLNTEAFF
TRBV2,.,TRBJ2-5,TRBD1,TGTGCCAGTAAAAAAGGGACAGGTCAAGAGACCCAGTACTTC,CASKKGTGQETQYF
TRBV19,few,TRBJ1-2,.,TGTGCCAGTAGCCCTGATCAGGTCTATGGCTACACCTTC,CASSPDQVYGYTF
TRBV28,.,TRBJ2-1,.,TGTGCCACCTTAAATGAGCAGTTCTTC,CATLNEQFF
TRBV5-6,.,TRBJ1-2,.,TGTGCCAGCAGTGCTCTCGGCGGGGGAAACTATGGCTACACCTTC,CASSALGGGNYGYTF
TRBV5-1,.,TRBJ1-2,TRBD1,TGCGCCAGCAGGATCACAGGGGGCGCTTGGGGCTACACCTTC,CASRITGGAWGYTF
TRBV6-1,.,TRBJ2-3,TRBD2,TGTGCCAGCAGTCTTAGCGGGAGGAGAACAGATACGCAGTATTTT,CASSLSGRRTDTQYF
TRBV29-1,.,TRBJ2-5,.,TGCAGCGTTCGCCCCTGGGGGGAAGTTAGGGAGACCCAGTACTTC,CSVRPWGEVRETQYF
TRBV11-2,few,TRBJ2-1,.,TGTGCCAGCAGCTTTCGGGGGTTTGAGCAGTTCTTC,CASSFRGFEQFF
TRBV5-4,.,TRBJ2-5,TRBD2,TGTGCCAGCAGCTTAGCGGGGGTAGCAGAGACCCAGTACTTC,CASSLAGVAETQYF
TRBV30,.,TRBJ1-1,.,TGTGCCTGGGAGAATCGGGAGCCGCGGGCTTTCTTT,CAWENREPRAFF
TRBV5-4,.,TRBJ2-5,.,TGTGCCAGCAGCTTGGGAGGAGGGACGAGGGCAGAGACCCAGTACTTC,CASSLGGGTRAETQYF
TRBV11-2,.,TRBJ2-1,TRBD2,TGTGCCAGCAGCTTAGATCAGTGGTTCCAGCGGGAGGATGAGCAGTTCTTC,CASSLDQWFQREDEQFF
TRBV4-3,.,TRBJ2-2,TRBD2,TGCGCCAGCAGCCCTAATACCGGGACTAGCGAAAGGGGCGGGGAGCTGTTTTTT,CASSPNTGTSERGGELFF
TRBV27,.,TRBJ1-6,TRBD1,TGTGCCAGCAGAACGACAGGGACCGGGTCACCCCTCCACTTT,CASRTTGTGSPLHF
TRBV5-1,once,TRBJ2-3,TRBD2,TGCGCCAGCAGCTCGGGGACTAGCTTGGTAGATACGCAGTATTTT,CASSSGTSLVDTQYF
TRBV25-1,.,TRBJ1-5,.,TGTGCCAGCAGTCGGGGATCAATGCAGCCCCAGCATTTT,CASSRGSMQPQHF
TRBV4-2,.,TRBJ1-4,.,TGTGCCAGCAGCCAAGATTGGGCTTTTAATGAAAAACTGTTTTTT,CASSQDWAFNEKLFF
TRBV9,.,TRBJ1-2,TRBD1,TGTGCCAGCAGCCCAATGGACAGGTCGCACTATGGCTACACCTTC,CASSPMDRSHYGYTF
TRBV14,.,TRBJ2-7,.,TGTGCCAGCAGCCACAGATACGGGGGGTACTTC,CASSHRYGGYF
TRBV10-1,.,TRBJ1-1,.,TGCGCCAGCAGTTCCCCTACCGGTTGTCTTGAGGCCACTGAAGCTTTCTTT,CASSSPTGCLEATEAFF
TRBV9,.,TRBJ1-1,TRBD1,TGTGCCAGCAGCGCGGGGACAGGGAAAAACACTGAAGCTTTCTTT,CASSAGTGKNTEAFF
TRBV20-1,.,TRBJ1-1,TRBD1,TGCAGTGCCCGGGACAGCACTGAAGCTTTCTTT,CSARDSTEAFF